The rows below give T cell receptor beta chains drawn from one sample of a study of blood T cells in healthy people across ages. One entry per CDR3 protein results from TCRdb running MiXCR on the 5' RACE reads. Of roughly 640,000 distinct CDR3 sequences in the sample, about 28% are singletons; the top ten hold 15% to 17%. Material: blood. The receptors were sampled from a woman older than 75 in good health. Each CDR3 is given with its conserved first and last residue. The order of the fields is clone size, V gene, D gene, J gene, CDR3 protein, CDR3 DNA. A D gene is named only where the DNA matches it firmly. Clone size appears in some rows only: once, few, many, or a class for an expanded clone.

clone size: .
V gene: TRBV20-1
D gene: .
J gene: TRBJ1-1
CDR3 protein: CSARELGQKNTEAFF
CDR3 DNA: TGCAGTGCTAGAGAACTCGGACAGAAGAACACTGAAGCTTTCTTT

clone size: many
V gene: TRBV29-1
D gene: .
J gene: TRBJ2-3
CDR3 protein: CSVEGQLQDTQYF
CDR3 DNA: TGCAGCGTTGAAGGCCAGTTGCAAGATACGCAGTATTTT

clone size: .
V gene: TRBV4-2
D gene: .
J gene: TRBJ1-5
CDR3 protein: CASSQDSDQPQHF
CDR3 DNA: TGTGCCAGCAGCCAAGACAGTGATCAGCCCCAGCATTTT

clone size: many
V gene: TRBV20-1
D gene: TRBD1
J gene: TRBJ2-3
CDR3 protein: CSARADRGRGTDTQYF
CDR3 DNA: TGCAGTGCTCGTGCTGACAGGGGTCGAGGCACAGATACGCAGTATTTT

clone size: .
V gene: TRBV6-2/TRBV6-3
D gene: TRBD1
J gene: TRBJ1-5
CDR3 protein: CASSEPGQGGNQPQHF
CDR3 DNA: TGTGCCAGCAGCGAACCGGGACAGGGGGGCAATCAGCCCCAGCATTTT

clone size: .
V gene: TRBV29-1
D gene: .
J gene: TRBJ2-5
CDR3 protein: CSVEGARHQETQYF
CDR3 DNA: TGCAGCGTTGAAGGCGCTAGACATCAAGAGACCCAGTACTTC

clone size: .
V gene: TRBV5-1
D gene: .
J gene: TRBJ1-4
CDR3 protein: CANSLDPGATRLFF
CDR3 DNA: TGCGCCAACAGCTTGGACCCAGGGGCTACCCGTTTGTTTTTT

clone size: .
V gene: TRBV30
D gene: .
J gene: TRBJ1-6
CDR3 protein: CAWRALRGSNSPLHF
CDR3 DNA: TGTGCCTGGAGGGCGCTCAGGGGTAGCAATTCACCCCTCCACTTT

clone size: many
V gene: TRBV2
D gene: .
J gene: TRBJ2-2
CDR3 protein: CASRAGFPGELFF
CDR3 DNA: TGTGCCAGCAGGGCAGGGTTTCCCGGGGAGCTGTTTTTT

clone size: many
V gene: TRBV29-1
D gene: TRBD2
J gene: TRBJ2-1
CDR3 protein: CSVREAGGLGEQFF
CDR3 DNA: TGCAGCGTCCGCGAGGCGGGGGGTTTGGGGGAGCAGTTCTTC

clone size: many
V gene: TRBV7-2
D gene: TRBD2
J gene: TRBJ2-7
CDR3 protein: CASSRFTGGREQYF
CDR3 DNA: TGTGCCAGCAGCCGGTTCACGGGGGGTAGGGAGCAGTACTTC

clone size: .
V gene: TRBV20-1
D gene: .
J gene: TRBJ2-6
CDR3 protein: CSARRAGTSSGANVLTF
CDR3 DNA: TGCAGTGCTAGGAGGGCAGGGACCAGCTCTGGGGCCAACGTCCTGACTTTC

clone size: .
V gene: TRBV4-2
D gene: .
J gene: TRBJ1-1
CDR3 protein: CASSHPGTASTEAFF
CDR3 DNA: TGTGCCAGCAGCCACCCAGGGACGGCGAGCACTGAAGCTTTCTTT

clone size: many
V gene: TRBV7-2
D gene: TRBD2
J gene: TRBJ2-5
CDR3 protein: CASSGGLAGGGRETQYF
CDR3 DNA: TGTGCCAGCAGCGGAGGACTAGCGGGGGGGGGGAGAGAGACCCAGTACTTC

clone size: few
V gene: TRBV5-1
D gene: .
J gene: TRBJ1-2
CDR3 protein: CASSLAFDNNYGYTF
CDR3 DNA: TGCGCCAGCAGCTTGGCCTTCGACAACAACTATGGCTACACCTTC

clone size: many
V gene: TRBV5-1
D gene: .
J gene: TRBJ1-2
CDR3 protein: CASRLIGTDSNYGYTF
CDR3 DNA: TGCGCCAGCAGGTTAATCGGGACTGACTCTAACTATGGCTACACCTTC

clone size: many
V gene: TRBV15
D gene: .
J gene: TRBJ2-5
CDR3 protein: CATSPGSGETQYF
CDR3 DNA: TGTGCCACCAGCCCGGGGTCTGGAGAGACCCAGTACTTC

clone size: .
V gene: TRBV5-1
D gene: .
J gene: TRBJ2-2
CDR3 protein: CASRTVGDTGELFF
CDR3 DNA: TGCGCCAGTCGGACAGTTGGCGACACCGGGGAGCTGTTTTTT

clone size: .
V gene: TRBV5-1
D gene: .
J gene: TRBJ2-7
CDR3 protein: CASREMGLNNEQYF
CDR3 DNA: TGCGCCAGCAGGGAGATGGGCCTAAACAATGAGCAGTACTTC

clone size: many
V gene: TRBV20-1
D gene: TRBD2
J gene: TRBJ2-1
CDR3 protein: CSASPLGGGPNEQFF
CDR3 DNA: TGCAGTGCTAGCCCCCTGGGCGGGGGGCCCAATGAGCAGTTCTTC

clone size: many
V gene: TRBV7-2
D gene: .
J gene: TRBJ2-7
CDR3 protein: CASSLETYSYEQYF
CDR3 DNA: TGTGCCAGCAGCTTAGAGACATACTCCTACGAGCAGTACTTC

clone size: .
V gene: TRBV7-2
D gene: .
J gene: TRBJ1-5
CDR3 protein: CASTVRAGSNQPQHF
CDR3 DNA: TGTGCCAGCACAGTAAGGGCAGGGAGCAATCAGCCCCAGCATTTT

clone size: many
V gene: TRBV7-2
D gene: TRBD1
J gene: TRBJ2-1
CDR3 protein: CASSLPGGLYNEQFF
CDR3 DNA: TGTGCCAGCAGCTTACCAGGGGGCCTTTACAATGAGCAGTTCTTC

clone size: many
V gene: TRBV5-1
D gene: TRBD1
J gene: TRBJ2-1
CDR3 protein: CASSLTIGGDNEQFF
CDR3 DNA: TGCGCCAGCAGCTTAACCATAGGGGGCGACAATGAGCAGTTCTTC

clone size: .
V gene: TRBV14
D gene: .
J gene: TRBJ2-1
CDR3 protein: CASSPGSIYNEQFF
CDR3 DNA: TGTGCCAGCAGCCCCGGGTCGATTTACAATGAGCAGTTCTTC

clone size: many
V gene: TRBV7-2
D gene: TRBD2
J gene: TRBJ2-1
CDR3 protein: CASSQGTSAYNEQFF
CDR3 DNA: TGTGCCAGCAGCCAAGGGACTAGCGCCTACAATGAGCAGTTCTTC

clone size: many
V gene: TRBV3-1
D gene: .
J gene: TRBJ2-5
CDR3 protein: CASSQGTTSVTQYF
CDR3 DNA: TGTGCCAGCAGCCAAGGTACCACTTCGGTGACCCAGTACTTC

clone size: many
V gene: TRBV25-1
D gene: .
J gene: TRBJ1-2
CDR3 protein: CASSEYEGDYGYTF
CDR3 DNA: TGTGCCAGCAGTGAATATGAGGGGGACTATGGCTACACCTTC

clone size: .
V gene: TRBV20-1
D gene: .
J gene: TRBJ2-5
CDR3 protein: CSAILGETQYF
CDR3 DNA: TGCAGTGCTATCCTCGGGGAGACCCAGTACTTC

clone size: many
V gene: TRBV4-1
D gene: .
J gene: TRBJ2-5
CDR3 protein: CASSPPRDQETQYF
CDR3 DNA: TGCGCCAGCAGCCCGCCCCGGGACCAAGAGACCCAGTACTTC

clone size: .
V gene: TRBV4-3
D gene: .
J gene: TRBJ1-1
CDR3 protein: CASSQTRQVGRAFF
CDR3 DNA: TGCGCCAGCAGCCAAACGAGACAGGTTGGGCGAGCTTTCTTT

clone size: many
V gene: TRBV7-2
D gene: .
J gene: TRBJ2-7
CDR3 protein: CASSGAVSYEQYF
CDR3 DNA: TGTGCCAGCAGTGGGGCTGTCTCCTACGAGCAGTACTTC

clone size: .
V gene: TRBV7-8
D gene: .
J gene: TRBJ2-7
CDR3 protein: CASSSRGGSDEQYF
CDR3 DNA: TGTGCCAGCAGCTCGAGAGGGGGTAGCGACGAGCAGTACTTC

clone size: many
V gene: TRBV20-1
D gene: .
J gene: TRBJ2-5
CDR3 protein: CSAREPPGRGYYGTQYF
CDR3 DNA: TGCAGTGCTAGAGAGCCCCCGGGACGGGGATATTATGGGACCCAGTACTTC

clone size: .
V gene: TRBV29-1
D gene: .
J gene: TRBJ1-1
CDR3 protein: CSVDPPRAPNTEAFF
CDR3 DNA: TGCAGCGTTGACCCCCCCAGGGCCCCGAACACTGAAGCTTTCTTT

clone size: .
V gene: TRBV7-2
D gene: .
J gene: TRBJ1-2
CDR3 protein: CASGPAGRTYGYTF
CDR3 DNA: TGTGCCAGCGGCCCCGCGGGACGGACCTATGGCTACACCTTC

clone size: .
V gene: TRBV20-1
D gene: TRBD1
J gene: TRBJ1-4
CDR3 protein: CSARPERTGIREKLFF
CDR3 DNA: TGCAGTGCTAGACCCGAAAGGACAGGGATTAGGGAAAAACTGTTTTTT

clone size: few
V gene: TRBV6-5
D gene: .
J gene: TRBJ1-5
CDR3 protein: CASRFDGDSNQPQHF
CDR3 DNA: TGTGCCAGCAGATTCGACGGAGATAGCAATCAGCCCCAGCATTTT

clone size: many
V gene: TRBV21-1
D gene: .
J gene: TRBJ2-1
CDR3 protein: CASSKPERQGHPGDEQFF
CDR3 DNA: TGTGCCAGCAGCAAACCAGAGAGACAGGGACACCCTGGGGATGAGCAGTTCTTC

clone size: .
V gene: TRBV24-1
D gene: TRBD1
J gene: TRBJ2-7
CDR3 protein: CATSEAGGYEQYF
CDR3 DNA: TGTGCCACCAGTGAGGCAGGGGGATACGAGCAGTACTTC

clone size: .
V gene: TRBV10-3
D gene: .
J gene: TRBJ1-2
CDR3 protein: CAIGEDNYGYTF
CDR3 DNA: TGCGCCATCGGTGAGGACAACTATGGCTACACCTTC